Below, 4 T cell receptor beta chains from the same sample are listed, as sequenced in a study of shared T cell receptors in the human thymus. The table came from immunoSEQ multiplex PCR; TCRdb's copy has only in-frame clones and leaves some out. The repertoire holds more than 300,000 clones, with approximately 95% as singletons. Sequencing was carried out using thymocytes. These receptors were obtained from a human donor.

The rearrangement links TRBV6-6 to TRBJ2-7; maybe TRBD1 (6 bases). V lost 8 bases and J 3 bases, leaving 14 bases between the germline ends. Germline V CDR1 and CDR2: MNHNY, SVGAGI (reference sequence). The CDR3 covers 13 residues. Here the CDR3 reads CASLRDTIYEQYF. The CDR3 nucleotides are TGTGCCAGCCTTCGGGACACAATCTACGAGCAGTACTTC.

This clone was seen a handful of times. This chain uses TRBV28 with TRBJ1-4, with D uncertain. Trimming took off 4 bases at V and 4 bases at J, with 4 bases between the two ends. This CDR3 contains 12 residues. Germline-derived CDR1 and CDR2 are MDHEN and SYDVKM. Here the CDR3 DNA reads TGTGCCAGCAGTTCCATTAATGAAAAACTGTTTTTT. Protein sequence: CASSSINEKLFF.

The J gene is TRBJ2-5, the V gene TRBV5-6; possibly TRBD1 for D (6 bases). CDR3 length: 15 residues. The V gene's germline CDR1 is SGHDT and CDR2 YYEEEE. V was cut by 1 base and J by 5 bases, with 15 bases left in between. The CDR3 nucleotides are TGTGCCAGCAGCTTGAAAACAGGGTGGCGGGAGACCCAGTACTTC. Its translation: CASSLKTGWRETQYF.

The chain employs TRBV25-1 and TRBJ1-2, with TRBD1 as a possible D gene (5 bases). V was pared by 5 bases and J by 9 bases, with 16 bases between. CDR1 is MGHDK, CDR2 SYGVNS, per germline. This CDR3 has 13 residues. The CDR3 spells CASSFSGPQSYTF. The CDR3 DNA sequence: TGTGCCAGCAGTTTCTCAGGGCCTCAAAGCTACACCTTC.